Only one count was recorded for the clone carrying this T cell receptor (beta chain). From germline, CDR1 is SGHTS and CDR2 YDEGEE. This CDR3 is 15 amino acids long. Trimming cost V 0 bases and J 8 bases; bases outside gene matches: 7. This specimen belongs to a study of T cell responses to AZD1222 COVID-19 vaccine. Method: immunoSEQ multiplex PCR; TCRdb's copy keeps in-frame clones and lacks some. The table has roughly 65,000 clones, about 90% seen once. The origin of this receptor is an adult in good health. Source: peripheral blood, taken on day 0 of AZD1222 vaccination. V usage is TRBV5-8 and J usage is TRBJ1-2; 10 bases are a match to TRBD1. CDR3 bases: TGTGCCAGCAGCTTGGTTTCGGGACAGGGGAACGGCTACACCTTC. It encodes CASSLVSGQGNGYTF.